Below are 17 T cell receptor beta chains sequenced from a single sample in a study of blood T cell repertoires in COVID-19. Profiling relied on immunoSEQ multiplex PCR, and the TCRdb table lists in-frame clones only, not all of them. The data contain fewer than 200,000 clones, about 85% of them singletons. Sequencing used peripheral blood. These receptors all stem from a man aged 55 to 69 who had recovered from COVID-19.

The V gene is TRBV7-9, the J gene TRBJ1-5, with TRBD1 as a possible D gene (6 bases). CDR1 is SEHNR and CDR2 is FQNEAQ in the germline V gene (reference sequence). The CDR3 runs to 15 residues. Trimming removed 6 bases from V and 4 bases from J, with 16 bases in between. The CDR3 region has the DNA TGTGCCAGCAGTCTGGACAGAGGTAGGAATCAGCCCCAGCATTTT. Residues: CASSLDRGRNQPQHF.

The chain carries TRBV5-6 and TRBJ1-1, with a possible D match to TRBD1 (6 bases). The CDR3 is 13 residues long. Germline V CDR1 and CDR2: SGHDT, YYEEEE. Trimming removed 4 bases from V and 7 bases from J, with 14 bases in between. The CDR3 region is CASSPQGNREAFF. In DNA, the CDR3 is TGTGCCAGCAGCCCACAGGGCAACCGTGAAGCTTTCTTT.

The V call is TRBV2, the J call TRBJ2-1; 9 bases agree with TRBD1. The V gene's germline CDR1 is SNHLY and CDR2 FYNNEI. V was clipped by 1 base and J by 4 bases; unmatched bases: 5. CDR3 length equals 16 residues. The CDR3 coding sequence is TGTGCCAGCAGTGAAGGCCCGGGACAGGGTTACAATGAGCAGTTCTTC. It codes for CASSEGPGQGYNEQFF.

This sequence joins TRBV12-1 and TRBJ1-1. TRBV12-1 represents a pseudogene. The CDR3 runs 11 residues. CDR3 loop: CASRGVAEAFF. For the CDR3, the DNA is TGTGCCAGCCGGGGGGTCGCTGAAGCTTTCTTT.

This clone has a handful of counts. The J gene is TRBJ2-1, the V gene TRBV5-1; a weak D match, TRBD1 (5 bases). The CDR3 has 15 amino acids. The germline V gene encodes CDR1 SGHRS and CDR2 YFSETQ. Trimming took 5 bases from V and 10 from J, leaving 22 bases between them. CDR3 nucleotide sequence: TGCGCCAGCAGGCCCCTCTTAGGGGCCCAGGAGGAGCAGTTCTTC. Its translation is CASRPLLGAQEEQFF.

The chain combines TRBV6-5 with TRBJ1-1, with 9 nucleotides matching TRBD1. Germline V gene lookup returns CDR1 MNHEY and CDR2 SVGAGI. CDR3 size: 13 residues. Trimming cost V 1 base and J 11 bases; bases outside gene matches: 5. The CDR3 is CASSYFPGTGAFF. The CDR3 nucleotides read TGTGCCAGCAGTTACTTCCCCGGGACAGGGGCTTTCTTT.

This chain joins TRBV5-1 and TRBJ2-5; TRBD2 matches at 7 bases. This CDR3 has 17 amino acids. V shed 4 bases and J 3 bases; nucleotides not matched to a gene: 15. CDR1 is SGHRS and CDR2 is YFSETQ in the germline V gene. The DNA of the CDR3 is TGCGCCAGCAGCGCCGGACTAGTACGAAGGGGCGAAGAGACCCAGTACTTC. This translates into CASSAGLVRRGEETQYF.

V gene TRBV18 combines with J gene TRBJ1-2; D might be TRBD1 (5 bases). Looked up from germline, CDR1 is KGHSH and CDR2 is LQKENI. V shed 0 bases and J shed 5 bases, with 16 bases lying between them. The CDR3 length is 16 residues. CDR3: CASSPPGSPGIYGYTF. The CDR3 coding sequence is TGTGCCAGCTCACCACCGGGTTCGCCAGGGATTTATGGCTACACCTTC.

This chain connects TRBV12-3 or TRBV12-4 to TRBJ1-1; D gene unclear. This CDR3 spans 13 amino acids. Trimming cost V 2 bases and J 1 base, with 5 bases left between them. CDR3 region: CASSLTGNTEAFF. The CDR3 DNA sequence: TGTGCCAGCAGTTTAACGGGGAACACTGAAGCTTTCTTT.

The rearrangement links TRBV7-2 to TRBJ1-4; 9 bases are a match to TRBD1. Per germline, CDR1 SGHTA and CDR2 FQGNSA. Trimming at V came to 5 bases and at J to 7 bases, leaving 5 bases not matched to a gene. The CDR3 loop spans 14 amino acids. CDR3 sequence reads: CASSQDRGGEKLFF. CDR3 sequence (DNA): TGTGCCAGCAGCCAGGACAGGGGTGGTGAAAAACTGTTTTTT.

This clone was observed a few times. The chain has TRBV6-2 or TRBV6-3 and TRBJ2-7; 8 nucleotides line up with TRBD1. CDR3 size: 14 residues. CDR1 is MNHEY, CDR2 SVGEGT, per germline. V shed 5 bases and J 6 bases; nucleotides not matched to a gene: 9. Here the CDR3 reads CASSPTGGSSEQYF. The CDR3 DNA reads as TGTGCCAGCAGTCCCACAGGGGGTTCGAGCGAGCAGTACTTC.

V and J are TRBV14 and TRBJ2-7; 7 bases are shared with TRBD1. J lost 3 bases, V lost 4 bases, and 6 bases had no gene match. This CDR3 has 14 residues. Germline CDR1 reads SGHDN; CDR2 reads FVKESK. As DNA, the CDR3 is TGTGCCAGCAGCCCCGGGACAGACCTCTACGAGCAGTACTTC. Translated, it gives CASSPGTDLYEQYF.

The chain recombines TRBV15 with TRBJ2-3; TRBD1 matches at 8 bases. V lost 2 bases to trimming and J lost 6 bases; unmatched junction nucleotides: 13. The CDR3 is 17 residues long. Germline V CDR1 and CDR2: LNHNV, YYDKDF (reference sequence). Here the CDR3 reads CATSRLSGTGVADTQYF. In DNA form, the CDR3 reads TGTGCCACCAGCAGACTTTCCGGGACAGGTGTTGCGGATACGCAGTATTTT.

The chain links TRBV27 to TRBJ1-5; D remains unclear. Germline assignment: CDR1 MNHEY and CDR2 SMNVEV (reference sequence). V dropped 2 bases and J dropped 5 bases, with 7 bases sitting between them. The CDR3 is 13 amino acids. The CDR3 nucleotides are TGTGCCAGCAGTTTACTTGGAGATCAGCCCCAGCATTTT. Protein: CASSLLGDQPQHF.

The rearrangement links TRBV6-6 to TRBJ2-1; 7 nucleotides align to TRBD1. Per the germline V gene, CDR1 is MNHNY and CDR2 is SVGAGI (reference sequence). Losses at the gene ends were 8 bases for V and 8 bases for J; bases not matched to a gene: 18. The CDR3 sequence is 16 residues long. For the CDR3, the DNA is TGTGCCAGCGAGCCGGGACAGCTTGAATTTGGCGATGAGCAGTTCTTC. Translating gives CASEPGQLEFGDEQFF.

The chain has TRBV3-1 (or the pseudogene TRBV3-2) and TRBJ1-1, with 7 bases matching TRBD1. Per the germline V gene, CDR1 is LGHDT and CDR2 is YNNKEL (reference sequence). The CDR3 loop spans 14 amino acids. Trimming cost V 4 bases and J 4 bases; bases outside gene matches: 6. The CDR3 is CASSRDGTATEAFF. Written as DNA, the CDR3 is TGTGCCAGCAGCCGAGACGGGACAGCCACTGAAGCTTTCTTT.

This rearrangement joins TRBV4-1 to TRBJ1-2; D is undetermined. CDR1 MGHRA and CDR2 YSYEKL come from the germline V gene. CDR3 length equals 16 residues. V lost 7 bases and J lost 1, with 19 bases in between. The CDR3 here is CASNHNPGSVNYGYTF. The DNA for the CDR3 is TGCGCCAGCAACCACAACCCTGGCAGCGTTAACTATGGCTACACCTTC.